This is a list of T cell receptor beta chains from one sample in a study of T cells in tuberculosis. Sequencing used immunoSEQ multiplex PCR; TCRdb keeps in-frame clones, though not all of them. There are about 38,000 clones in the sample; roughly 95% occur only once, and roughly 4.7% lies in the top ten. Sequenced here: PBMCs, sampled at tuberculosis diagnosis. These TCRs come from an adult with tuberculosis. Each CDR3 is given with its conserved first and last residue. The D gene is left open where the match is weak. Only part of the rows carry a size: once, few, many, or a class if the clone is expanded.

TRBJ2-7,TRBD2,TRBV14,15,.,TGTGCCAGCAGCCCCCTAGCGGGGAGTCCCTACGAGCAGTACTTC,CASSPLAGSPYEQYF
TRBJ2-1,.,TRBV4-1,12,.,TGCGCCAGCAGCCACTTTAGCTGGGAGCAGTTCTTC,CASSHFSWEQFF
TRBJ2-3,.,TRBV30,12,.,TGTGCCTGGACTTCGTTGACAGATACGCAGTATTTT,CAWTSLTDTQYF
TRBJ1-2,.,TRBV29-1,15,.,TGCAGCGTTGGAACGGGAGAGACGTTTCCCTATGGCTACACCTTC,CSVGTGETFPYGYTF
TRBJ2-7,.,TRBV5-1,12,.,TGCGCCAGCAGCTTGACTCTTTACGAGCAGTACTTC,CASSLTLYEQYF
TRBJ1-2,TRBD1,TRBV7-2,13,.,TGTGCCAGCAGCCCGGGACAGCTCTATGGCTACACCTTC,CASSPGQLYGYTF
TRBJ1-2,.,TRBV18,15,few,TGTGCCAGCTCACCACCGGGCGGGGATATAGGTGGCTACACCTTC,CASSPPGGDIGGYTF
TRBJ1-2,.,TRBV19,14,.,TGTGCCAGTAAAGAACGTCAGGGAGGCTATGGCTACACCTTC,CASKERQGGYGYTF
TRBJ2-7,TRBD1,TRBV18,16,.,TGTGCCAGCTCACCATCTTCAGGGGGCATCGCCTACGAGCAGTACTTC,CASSPSSGGIAYEQYF
TRBJ2-2,TRBD2,TRBV11-3,16,.,TGTGCCAGCAGCCGCGGGGGAACAAAGAACACCGGGGAGCTGTTTTTT,CASSRGGTKNTGELFF
TRBJ1-1,TRBD1,TRBV25-1,12,.,TGTGCCAGCGGACAGGTGAACACTGAAGCTTTCTTT,CASGQVNTEAFF
TRBJ2-3,TRBD2,TRBV4-2,15,.,TGTGCCAGCAGCCAAGACCCGGGACTAAAAAATACGCAGTATTTT,CASSQDPGLKNTQYF
TRBJ1-3,.,TRBV2,12,.,TGTGCCAGCAACAGGGATCGAAACACCATATATTTT,CASNRDRNTIYF
TRBJ2-3,TRBD1,TRBV9,14,.,TGTGCCAGCAGCGTAGGGACAGGGACGGATACGCAGTATTTT,CASSVGTGTDTQYF
TRBJ2-6,TRBD1,TRBV29-1,16,.,TGCAGCGCTTGGACAGGGCTTCCCTCTGGGGCCAACGTCCTGACTTTC,CSAWTGLPSGANVLTF
TRBJ1-4,.,TRBV19,14,once,TGTGCCAGTAGTATAGCGGAGGGAACGGAAAAACTGTTTTTT,CASSIAEGTEKLFF
TRBJ1-1,TRBD1,TRBV11-2,17,.,TGTGCCAGCAGCCCAAGCGGTGGACAGGTCGGTAACACTGAAGCTTTCTTT,CASSPSGGQVGNTEAFF
TRBJ2-5,TRBD1,TRBV10-3,17,.,TGTGCCATCAGTGCCCACGACAGGGCCTCTAAAACAGAGACCCAGTACTTC,CAISAHDRASKTETQYF
TRBJ2-7,.,TRBV18,13,.,TGTGCCAGCTCCCTACGTGGTTCTGCCGAGCAGTACTTC,CASSLRGSAEQYF
TRBJ1-1,.,TRBV15,15,.,TGTGCCACCGCGGGGGCGCAGGGTTTCGGCACTGAAGCTTTCTTT,CATAGAQGFGTEAFF
TRBJ1-2,.,TRBV27,13,.,TGTGCCAGCAGACCACATATGAACTATGGCTACACCTTC,CASRPHMNYGYTF
TRBJ2-2,.,TRBV28,14,.,TGTGCCAGCAGTGAAACAGGGTATACCGGGGAGCTGTTTTTT,CASSETGYTGELFF